These 19 T cell receptor beta chains were sequenced from one sample in a study of shared clonotypes between healthy human individuals. Using immunoSEQ multiplex PCR, the repertoire was profiled, and TCRdb retains in-frame clones only, with some absent. Of about 1 million clones detected, 75% appear once; the ten largest clones hold approximately 1.5%. Sequenced input: memory CD4+ T cells sorted from blood. Sample subset: CD45RA-negative fraction. These receptors originate from a man aged 18 to 29 in good health.

This clone occurred a few times. The rearrangement joins TRBV11-1 to TRBJ1-1; D remains unclear. Germline V gene lookup returns CDR1 SGHAT and CDR2 FQDESV (reference sequence). The V and J ends lost 4 bases and 1 base respectively, with 7 bases between them. The CDR3 is 13 amino acids. The CDR3 is CASSSPPNTEAFF. The CDR3 DNA follows: TGTGCCAGCAGCTCCCCCCCGAACACTGAAGCTTTCTTT.

V usage is TRBV18 and J usage is TRBJ1-2; TRBD1 agrees at 8 bases. With V trimmed by 3 bases and J by 9 bases, 6 bases remained unmatched. The CDR3 runs to 13 residues. Germline V CDR1 and CDR2: KGHSH, LQKENI. The chain's CDR3 is CASSPERQGRYTF. The CDR3 DNA is TGTGCCAGCTCACCCGAAAGACAGGGGCGCTACACCTTC.

This clone was seen only once. The J gene is TRBJ2-7, the V gene TRBV11-2; TRBD1 agrees at 12 bases. In germline, CDR1 is SGHAT, CDR2 FQNNGV. The CDR3 is made up of 16 amino acids. The V and J ends lost 5 bases and 5 bases, in that order; junction bases with no gene match: 10. The CDR3 region has the DNA TGTGCCAGCAGCCCAGGGGACAGGGGGCGGTTGGACGAGCAGTACTTC. Translation: CASSPGDRGRLDEQYF. Full variable domain (outside the CDR3, taken from reference TRBV11-2 and TRBJ2-7): EAGVAQSPRYKIIEKRQSVAFWCNPISGHATLYWYQQILGQGPKLLIQFQNNGVVDDSQLPKDRFSAERLKGVDSTLKIQPAKLEDSAVYLCASSPGDRGRLDEQYFGPGTRLTVT.

This clone has a single count. The CDR3 DNA is TGTGCCACCCGGACAGGGGGCATTGGAGAGACCCAGTACTTC. The encoded protein is CATRTGGIGETQYF. This chain links TRBV28 with TRBJ2-5; 11 bases map to TRBD1. This CDR3 contains 14 residues. Trimming cost V 10 bases and J 4 bases; bases outside gene matches: 8. In germline, CDR1 is MDHEN, CDR2 SYDVKM.

With regard to this clone: The same CDR3 is also encoded by other DNA sequences in this sample. The chain couples TRBV5-1 to TRBJ1-1; TRBD1 aligns across 8 bases. The CDR3 has 14 residues. V was pared by 4 bases and J by 4 bases, with 6 bases of the junction left unmatched. Germline lookup yields CDR1 SGHRS and CDR2 YFSETQ. The chain's CDR3 is CASSPGTGGTEAFF. The CDR3 region has the DNA TGCGCCAGCAGCCCCGGGACAGGAGGCACTGAAGCTTTCTTT.

This sequence joins TRBV11-2 and TRBJ2-3; D may correspond to TRBD1 or TRBD2 (5 bases each). Germline CDR1 SGHAT, CDR2 FQNNGV. V shed 3 bases and J shed 2 bases, with 12 bases lying between them. The CDR3 has 15 amino acids. In DNA, the CDR3 is TGTGCCAGCAGCTTGGGGGTCAGCCCCACAGATACGCAGTATTTT. This sequence encodes CASSLGVSPTDTQYF.

V usage is TRBV6-1 and J usage is TRBJ1-4, with TRBD1 matching over 7 bases. With V trimmed by 3 bases and J by 4 bases, 11 bases remained unmatched. This CDR3 has 17 residues. Germline CDR1 is MNHNS and CDR2 is SASEGT. The CDR3 here is CASSEPATTGFNEKLFF. The CDR3 bases are TGTGCCAGCAGTGAGCCCGCGACGACAGGGTTTAATGAAAAACTGTTTTTT.

This clone was observed a single time. The rearrangement links TRBV29-1 to TRBJ1-3; the match to TRBD1 covers 9 bases. The CDR3 totals 15 residues. V was clipped by 3 bases and J by 0 bases; unmatched bases: 3. Germline values: CDR1 SQVTM, CDR2 ANQGSEA. DNA of the CDR3: TGCAGCGTTGACACAGGGGGCGGCTCTGGAAACACCATATATTTT. Residues: CSVDTGGGSGNTIYF.

This clone was detected a few times. Other DNA sequences from this sample encode an identical CDR3 as well. The chain couples TRBV5-1 to TRBJ1-6; no definite D call. The CDR3 runs to 14 residues. The V gene lost 0 bases and the J gene lost 5 bases, with 6 bases spanning the gap. Per the germline V gene, CDR1 is SGHRS and CDR2 is YFSETQ. The CDR3 reads CASSLGQDNSPLHF. CDR3 DNA: TGCGCCAGCAGCTTGGGGCAGGATAATTCACCCCTCCACTTT.

A word on this clone: The same CDR3 arises from other DNA sequences in this sample as well. This rearrangement joins TRBV2 to TRBJ1-5; no clear D. CDR3 length: 13 amino acids. The ends were cut back, 6 bases at V and 0 bases at J, with 6 bases in the middle. Germline V gives CDR1 SNHLY, CDR2 FYNNEI. CDR3 loop: CASSSDSNQPQHF. DNA of the CDR3: TGTGCCAGCAGCAGTGATAGCAATCAGCCCCAGCATTTT. The whole variable domain, filled in from reference TRBV2 and TRBJ1-5, reads EPEVTQTPSHQVTQMGQEVILRCVPISNHLYFYWYRQILGQKVEFLVSFYNNEISEKSEIFDDQFSVERPDGSNFTLKIRSTKLEDSAMYFCASSSDSNQPQHFGDGTRLSIL.

The gene calls are TRBV6-4 and TRBJ2-5; the D gene is possibly TRBD2 (5 bases). This CDR3 has 15 residues. V was shortened by 6 bases and J by 1 base, with 15 bases between the two germline ends. Per germline, CDR1 MRHNA and CDR2 SNTAGT. DNA for the CDR3: TGTGCCAGCAGACAAAGCGGCGGGCCCCAAGAGACCCAGTACTTC. It specifies CASRQSGGPQETQYF.

This rearrangement joins TRBV2 to TRBJ1-1; D is ambiguous. Germline CDR1 reads SNHLY; CDR2 reads FYNNEI. The V end lost 8 bases, the J end lost 5 bases, and 18 bases lay between the germline ends. The CDR3 has 14 residues. CDR3 in amino acids: CASSREEGKTEAFF. In nucleotides, the CDR3 is TGTGCCAGCTCCCGGGAGGAGGGCAAGACTGAAGCTTTCTTT.

This chain uses TRBV6-5 with TRBJ1-3, with TRBD1 matching 8 bases. Unmatched junction bases numbered 5, after V lost 6 bases and J lost 4 bases. Looked up from germline, CDR1 is MNHEY and CDR2 is SVGAGI. The CDR3 extends over 14 amino acids. The CDR3 nucleotides are TGTGCCAGCAGCCGGGGACAGGTGGGAAACACCATATATTTT. Its protein product is CASSRGQVGNTIYF.

The table lists this clone with many counts. The rearrangement uses TRBV7-8 and TRBJ2-1; a weak D match, TRBD1 (6 bases). The CDR3 consists of 14 residues. Germline V CDR1 and CDR2: SGHVS, FQNEAQ. V lost 5 bases to trimming and J lost 10 bases, with 18 bases between them. This CDR3 reads CASSLTPGVREQFF. In DNA, the CDR3 is TGTGCCAGCAGCCTCACTCCAGGGGTCAGGGAGCAGTTCTTC.

The chain links TRBV7-2 to TRBJ2-3; perhaps TRBD2 as D (6 bases). CDR3 length: 16 residues. Germline loops: CDR1 SGHTA, CDR2 FQGNSA. The V end lost 4 bases, the J end lost 2 bases, and 16 bases lay between the germline ends. CDR3 in DNA: TGTGCCAGCAGCTCCGGGACTCTACTATCCACAGATACGCAGTATTTT. As protein: CASSSGTLLSTDTQYF.

The J gene is TRBJ1-5, the V gene TRBV23-1, with D perhaps TRBD1 (5 bases). TRBV23-1 is an ORF, and what it does is uncertain. Trimming pared 0 bases from V and 5 bases from J, leaving 11 bases between. CDR3 length: 15 amino acids. CDR3 residues: CASSQSGPGHQPQHF. The CDR3 coding sequence is TGCGCCAGCAGTCAATCCGGACCGGGGCATCAGCCCCAGCATTTT.

CDR3 loop: CASSPPPGTATDTQYF. The CDR3 nucleotides are TGTGCCAGCAGCCCACCTCCCGGGACAGCTACAGATACGCAGTATTTT. The rearrangement uses TRBV5-4 and TRBJ2-3, with 7 positions matching TRBD1. The CDR3 sequence is 16 residues long. Looked up from germline, CDR1 is SGHNT and CDR2 is YYREEE (reference sequence). Trimming cost V 4 bases and J 3 bases; bases outside gene matches: 11. Looking up the rest from reference TRBV5-4 and TRBJ2-3 gives the full variable domain: ETGVTQSPTHLIKTRGQQVTLRCSSQSGHNTVSWYQQALGQGPQFIFQYYREEENGRGNFPPRFSGLQFPNYSSELNVNALELDDSALYLCASSPPPGTATDTQYFGPGTRLTVL.

In DNA, the CDR3 is TGTGCCAGCAGCTTAGGAGGGGGCCAGTCGAGGTACAATGAGCAGTTCTTC. It encodes CASSLGGGQSRYNEQFF. The rearrangement uses TRBV7-2 and TRBJ2-1; 7 nucleotides align to TRBD1. The CDR3 runs 17 residues. Germline V gene lookup returns CDR1 SGHTA and CDR2 FQGNSA. The V segment lost 1 base and the J segment 4 bases; nucleotides outside the gene matches: 10.

The rearrangement uses TRBV7-2 and TRBJ1-5, with D perhaps TRBD1 (5 bases). The CDR3 loop spans 15 amino acids. Germline values: CDR1 SGHTA, CDR2 FQGNSA. CDR3 loop: CAVGEGNRSNQPQHF. The DNA for the CDR3 is TGTGCAGTGGGGGAAGGGAATCGGAGCAATCAGCCCCAGCATTTT.